This record covers a single TCR beta chain. Per germline, CDR1 MNHEY and CDR2 SVGAGI. J lost 2 bases, V lost 6 bases, and 5 bases had no gene match. The length of the CDR3 is 15 residues. This specimen belongs to a study of blood T cell repertoires in COVID-19. Turning to the study itself: In each case, the material was cDNA or gDNA derived from T cells, B-cell-depleted T cells, or PBMCs.

The repertoire was sequenced with immunoSEQ multiplex PCR; TCRdb's copy has only in-frame clones and lacks some. The sample lists about 380,000 clones; roughly nine tenths were seen once. The gene calls are TRBV6-5 and TRBJ2-3; 10 nucleotides match TRBD1. The sequence came from a man in his forties with acute or convalescent COVID-19. Source material: peripheral blood. For the CDR3, the DNA is TGTGCCAGCAGCCCGGACAGGGGGTTCACAGATACGCAGTATTTT. As protein: CASSPDRGFTDTQYF.